Below, one T cell receptor (beta chain) is given with its context. The record originates from a study of blood T cell repertoires in COVID-19. Study as a whole: There were acute and convalescent COVID-19 samples, and they came from the United States, Italy and Spain. From T cells, B-cell-depleted T cells, or PBMCs came the material, which was cDNA or gDNA.

In the source study's methods: The authors estimated nucleated cell counts from reference gene primer amplification. Repertoires were generated with immunoSEQ multiplex PCR, while TCRdb's copy carries only in-frame clones and drops some. V and J calls and clone size come straight from that table; D and trimming were deduced from the DNA. Of about 73,000 clones listed, about 74% are singletons. The CDR3 sequence is 13 residues long. Germline V gene data show CDR1 as SGHDN and CDR2 as FVKESK. The V end lost 0 bases, the J end lost 7 bases, and 9 bases lay between the germline ends. Enrolled during active infection, Seattle patients were then followed longitudinally.

The rearrangement joins TRBV14 to TRBJ1-2; possible D gene TRBD1, 5 bases. The sequenced sample consisted of peripheral blood. The receptor comes from a man in his 70s with COVID-19, enrolled during active disease. The CDR3 region is CASSQDRVSGYTF. CDR3 bases: TGTGCCAGCAGCCAAGACAGGGTCTCTGGCTACACCTTC.